The 18 T cell receptor beta chains below were found in one sample sequenced in a study of blood T cell repertoires in COVID-19. Data came from immunoSEQ multiplex PCR; TCRdb stores just in-frame clones and leaves some out. In the table there are under 400,000 clones, about 90% of which are singletons. What was sequenced was PBMCs or T cells enriched from blood (not recorded which). Receptors originate from a man between 35 and 55 years old in a cohort exposed to, infected with or recovered from COVID-19 (not recorded which).

Of note for this clone: One end of the junction varies from germline; a read error may be responsible. This chain connects TRBV9 to TRBJ2-5; 8 bases agree with TRBD1. The V gene's germline CDR1 is SGDLS and CDR2 YYNGEE. The CDR3 is made up of 15 amino acids. This chain's CDR3 is CASSSQGAPQETRYF. In DNA, the CDR3 is TGTGCCAGCAGTTCGCAGGGGGCGCCCCAAGAGACCCGGTACTTC.

J is TRBJ2-1 and V is TRBV27; the match to TRBD1 covers 11 bases. V trimming: 3 bases; J trimming: 2 bases; junction bases outside the gene matches: 0. CDR3 length: 15 residues. The V gene's germline CDR1 is MNHEY and CDR2 SMNVEV (reference sequence). The CDR3 loop is CASSLDRGPYNEQFF. The CDR3 DNA sequence: TGTGCCAGCAGTTTGGACAGGGGGCCCTACAATGAGCAGTTCTTC.

The J gene is TRBJ2-7, the V gene TRBV27; 10 positions match TRBD2. J gave up 7 bases and V 0 bases, and 6 bases lay outside the gene matches. From germline, CDR1 is MNHEY and CDR2 SMNVEV (reference sequence). CDR3 length: 15 amino acids. Here the CDR3 DNA reads TGTGCCAGCAGTTTATCGACTAGCGGGTGGGGAGAGCAGTACTTC. Protein product: CASSLSTSGWGEQYF.

V and J are TRBV5-1 and TRBJ1-4; 10 bases match TRBD1. The length of the CDR3 is 15 residues. Germline V CDR1 and CDR2: SGHRS, YFSETQ. After removal of 4 bases from V and 5 bases from J, the junction contained 5 bases not matched to a gene. The CDR3 region is CASSIRQGANEKLFF. CDR3 in DNA: TGCGCCAGCAGCATAAGACAGGGGGCCAATGAAAAACTGTTTTTT. Looking up the rest from reference TRBV5-1 and TRBJ1-4 gives the full variable domain: KAGVTQTPRYLIKTRGQQVTLSCSPISGHRSVSWYQQTPGQGLQFLFEYFSETQRNKGNFPGRFSGRQFSNSRSEMNVSTLELGDSALYLCASSIRQGANEKLFFGSGTQLSVL.

The chain recombines TRBV9 with TRBJ1-2; 9 positions agree with TRBD1. CDR1 is SGDLS and CDR2 is YYNGEE in the germline V gene. CDR3 length: 16 residues. The J segment lost 7 bases and the V segment lost 5 bases, leaving 15 bases of the junction unmatched. Here the CDR3 DNA reads TGTGCCAGCAGTTACGCCCACAGGGGGCGCGGGGGTGGCTACACCTTC. Translating it yields CASSYAHRGRGGGYTF.

J is TRBJ1-6 and V is TRBV5-1, with 8 bases lining up with TRBD1. V was clipped by 4 bases and J by 1 base; unmatched bases: 4. Germline-derived CDR1 and CDR2 are SGHRS and YFSETQ. This CDR3 spans 16 amino acids. The CDR3 loop reads CASSRQGSSYNSPLHF. CDR3 DNA: TGCGCCAGCAGCAGACAGGGGTCGTCCTATAATTCACCCCTCCACTTT.

The rearrangement joins TRBV5-1 to TRBJ2-1; 12 bases line up with TRBD2. With V trimmed by 1 base and J by 9 bases, 5 bases remained unmatched. This CDR3 is built from 15 residues. Germline lookup yields CDR1 SGHRS and CDR2 YFSETQ. CDR3 sequence (DNA): TGCGCCAGCAGCTTGTTTCGGACTAGCGGGATTGAGCAGTTCTTC. Translating gives CASSLFRTSGIEQFF.

The rearrangement uses TRBV5-8 and TRBJ1-1; 8 bases line up with TRBD1. V lost 1 base to trimming and J lost 3 bases; unmatched junction nucleotides: 8. The CDR3 is 16 residues long. Germline V gene lookup returns CDR1 SGHTS and CDR2 YDEGEE. CDR3 loop: CASSLWQGAGDTEAFF. CDR3 in DNA: TGTGCCAGCAGCTTGTGGCAGGGGGCAGGAGACACTGAAGCTTTCTTT.

V is TRBV2 and J is TRBJ2-7; 8 bases are a match to TRBD2. With V trimmed by 7 bases and J by 9 bases, 8 bases remained unmatched. Germline values: CDR1 SNHLY, CDR2 FYNNEI. This CDR3 is 12 amino acids long. CDR3 sequence reads: CASKDSGKAQYF. In DNA, the CDR3 is TGTGCCAGCAAGGATAGCGGGAAGGCGCAGTACTTC.

This clone was seen only once. The chain links TRBV13 to TRBJ2-1, with a tentative D call TRBD1 (5 bases). The CDR3 contains 15 residues. Germline CDR1 PRHDT, CDR2 FYEKMQ (reference sequence). The germline V and J ends were trimmed by 5 bases and 5 bases, with 16 bases remaining between them. The CDR3 reads CASSPWAGPNNEQFF. Written as DNA, the CDR3 is TGTGCCAGCAGCCCCTGGGCAGGGCCAAACAATGAGCAGTTCTTC.

The chain carries TRBV10-1 and TRBJ2-7; 7 bases are shared with TRBD2. In germline, CDR1 is WNHNN, CDR2 SYGVQD (reference sequence). V was pared by 11 bases and J by 1 base, with 5 bases of the junction left unmatched. This CDR3 comprises 12 residues. CDR3 residues: CAGGDCSYEQYF. The CDR3 DNA is TGCGCCGGGGGGGACTGTTCCTACGAGCAGTACTTC.

The gene calls are TRBV28 and TRBJ1-2, with 8 nucleotides matching TRBD1. Trimming removed 6 bases from V and 4 bases from J; junction bases left unmatched: 10. Germline CDR1 reads MDHEN; CDR2 reads SYDVKM. The CDR3 is 15 residues long. The DNA for the CDR3 is TGTGCCAGCAGCCTCCCGGGACAGGAACTCTATGGCTACACCTTC. It translates to CASSLPGQELYGYTF.

This chain uses TRBV19 with TRBJ1-1, with 7 bases that match TRBD1. Germline trimming cut 7 bases from V and 4 bases from J; bases unmatched to any gene: 9. The CDR3 loop spans 14 amino acids. Germline V CDR1 and CDR2: LNHDA, SQIVND (reference sequence). CDR3 sequence (DNA): TGTGCCAGTAAGGCGGCAGGGGGTTTCACTGAAGCTTTCTTT. As protein: CASKAAGGFTEAFF. The variable domain in full, completed from reference TRBV19 and TRBJ1-1, reads DGGITQSPKYLFRKEGQNVTLSCEQNLNHDAMYWYRQDPGQGLRLIYYSQIVNDFQKGDIAEGYSVSREKKESFPLTVTSAQKNPTAFYLCASKAAGGFTEAFFGQGTRLTVV.

This clone was detected once. J is TRBJ2-3 and V is TRBV18; TRBD2 agrees at 10 bases. V lost 0 bases and J lost 9; bases outside the gene matches: 6. Per germline, CDR1 KGHSH and CDR2 LQKENI. The CDR3 is 15 amino acids. CDR3 protein: CASSPPSSGSATQYF. CDR3 nucleotide sequence: TGTGCCAGCTCACCACCTTCTAGCGGGAGTGCGACGCAGTATTTT.

The V and J genes are TRBV5-1 and TRBJ2-7; 12 bases fit TRBD2. Germline values: CDR1 SGHRS, CDR2 YFSETQ. Trimming took 4 bases from V and 2 from J; bases not matched to a gene: 4. CDR3 size: 15 residues. The CDR3 DNA reads as TGCGCCAGCAGCCCCGGACTAGCGGGACCCTACGAGCAGTACTTC. The encoded protein is CASSPGLAGPYEQYF.

V gene TRBV6-5 combines with J gene TRBJ1-1, with unresolved D. Trimming shortened V by 0 bases and J by 4 bases, and 12 bases separated the two germline ends. Germline V lookup: CDR1 MNHEY, CDR2 SVGAGI. The CDR3 length is 15 residues. The CDR3 DNA sequence: TGTGCCAGCAGTTACTCCTACGGCACAGCCACTGAAGCTTTCTTT. This codes for CASSYSYGTATEAFF.

The chain links TRBV5-1 to TRBJ2-2, with 15 bases lining up with TRBD2. J gave up 7 bases and V 4 bases, and 2 bases lay outside the gene matches. Germline V gene sequence: CDR1 SGHRS, CDR2 YFSETQ. The CDR3 totals 15 residues. The DNA of the CDR3 is TGCGCCAGCAGCGCGGGACTAGCGGGAGGCGGGGAGCTGTTTTTT. This encodes CASSAGLAGGGELFF. Looking up the rest from reference TRBV5-1 and TRBJ2-2 gives the full variable domain: KAGVTQTPRYLIKTRGQQVTLSCSPISGHRSVSWYQQTPGQGLQFLFEYFSETQRNKGNFPGRFSGRQFSNSRSEMNVSTLELGDSALYLCASSAGLAGGGELFFGEGSRLTVL.

This clone has only one observation. The J gene is TRBJ2-1, the V gene TRBV2; 8 bases fit TRBD1. Unmatched junction bases numbered 14, after V lost 6 bases and J lost 7 bases. The CDR3 length is 16 residues. Per germline, CDR1 SNHLY and CDR2 FYNNEI. Here the CDR3 DNA reads TGTGCCAGCAGCCCGACCAGCAGGGGGCTGGGAAATGAGCAGTTCTTC. Protein sequence: CASSPTSRGLGNEQFF. Looking up the rest from reference TRBV2 and TRBJ2-1 gives the full variable domain: EPEVTQTPSHQVTQMGQEVILRCVPISNHLYFYWYRQILGQKVEFLVSFYNNEISEKSEIFDDQFSVERPDGSNFTLKIRSTKLEDSAMYFCASSPTSRGLGNEQFFGPGTRLTVL.